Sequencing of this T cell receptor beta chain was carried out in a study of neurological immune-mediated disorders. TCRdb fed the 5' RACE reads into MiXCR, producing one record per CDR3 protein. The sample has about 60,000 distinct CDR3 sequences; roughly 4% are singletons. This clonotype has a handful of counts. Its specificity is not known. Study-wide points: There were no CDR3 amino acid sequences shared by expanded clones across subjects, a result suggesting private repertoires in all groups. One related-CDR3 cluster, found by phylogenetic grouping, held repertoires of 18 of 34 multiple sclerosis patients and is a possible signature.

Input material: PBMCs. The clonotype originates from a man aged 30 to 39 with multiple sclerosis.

The chain's CDR3 is CASSLDTSGANVLTF. CDR3 in DNA: TGTGCCAGCAGCTTAGACACCTCTGGGGCCAACGTCCTGACTTTC. This chain uses TRBV7-8 with TRBJ2-6; D uncertain. From germline, CDR1 is SGHVS and CDR2 FQNEAQ. V was cut by 1 base and J by 0 bases, with 4 bases left in between. This CDR3 region has 15 residues.